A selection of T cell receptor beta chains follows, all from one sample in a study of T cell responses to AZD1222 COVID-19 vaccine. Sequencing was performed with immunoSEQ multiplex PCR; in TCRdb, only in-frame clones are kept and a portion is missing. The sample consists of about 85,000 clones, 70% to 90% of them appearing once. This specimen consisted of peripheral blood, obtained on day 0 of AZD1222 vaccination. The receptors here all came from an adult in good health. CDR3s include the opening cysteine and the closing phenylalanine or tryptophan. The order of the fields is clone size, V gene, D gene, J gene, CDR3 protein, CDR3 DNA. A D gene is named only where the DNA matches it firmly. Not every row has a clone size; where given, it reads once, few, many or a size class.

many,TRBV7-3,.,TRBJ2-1,CASSSPTYNEQFF,TGTGCCAGCAGCTCTCCCACTTACAATGAGCAGTTCTTC
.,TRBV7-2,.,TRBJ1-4,CASSSGTRNEKLFF,TGTGCCAGCAGCTCAGGGACAAGGAATGAAAAACTGTTTTTT
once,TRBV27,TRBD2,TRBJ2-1,CASRHGTSGGWRDEQFF,TGTGCCAGCAGGCACGGGACTAGCGGAGGGTGGAGGGATGAGCAGTTCTTC
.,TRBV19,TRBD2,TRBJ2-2,CASSISLAGYTGELFF,TGTGCCAGTAGTATCTCACTAGCGGGATACACCGGGGAGCTGTTTTTT
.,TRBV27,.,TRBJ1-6,CASSPRTNNSPLHF,TGTGCCAGCAGTCCCCGGACAAATAATTCACCCCTCCACTTT
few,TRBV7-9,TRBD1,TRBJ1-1,CASSSGQGATEAFF,TGTGCCAGCAGCTCGGGACAGGGGGCCACTGAAGCTTTCTTT
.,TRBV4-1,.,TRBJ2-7,CASSGRGSQSSYEQYF,TGCGCCAGCAGCGGACGGGGGAGCCAAAGCTCCTACGAGCAGTACTTC
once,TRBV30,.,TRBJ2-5,CAWSRGSQGETQYF,TGTGCCTGGAGTAGAGGGTCGCAGGGAGAGACCCAGTACTTC
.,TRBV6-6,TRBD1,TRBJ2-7,CASSNRDRESYEQYF,TGTGCCAGCAGTAACCGGGACAGGGAATCCTACGAGCAGTACTTC
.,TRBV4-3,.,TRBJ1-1,CASSQEDGGAEAFF,TGCGCCAGCAGCCAAGAAGACGGGGGCGCTGAAGCTTTCTTT
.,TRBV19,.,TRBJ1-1,CASRSTGPGYTEAFF,TGTGCCAGTCGATCGACAGGCCCGGGCTACACTGAAGCTTTCTTT
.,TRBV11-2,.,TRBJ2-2,CASSSTGTANTGELFF,TGTGCCAGCAGCTCAACCGGGACGGCGAACACCGGGGAGCTGTTTTTT
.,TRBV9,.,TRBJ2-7,CASSPRSSQGEQYF,TGTGCCAGCAGCCCCAGATCCTCTCAGGGGGAGCAGTACTTC
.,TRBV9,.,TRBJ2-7,CASSPRDVSYEQYF,TGTGCCAGCAGCCCCCGGGACGTTTCCTACGAGCAGTACTTC
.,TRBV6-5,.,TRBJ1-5,CASKRSFDGNQPQHF,TGTGCCAGCAAACGATCGTTCGATGGCAATCAGCCCCAGCATTTT
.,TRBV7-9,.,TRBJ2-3,CASSLVPGTDTQYF,TGTGCCAGCAGCTTAGTTCCGGGCACAGATACGCAGTATTTT
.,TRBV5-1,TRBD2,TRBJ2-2,CASSLEVGGPTGELFF,TGCGCCAGCAGCTTGGAGGTGGGAGGGCCGACCGGGGAGCTGTTTTTT
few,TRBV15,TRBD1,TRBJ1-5,CATSRTGSSNQPQHF,TGTGCCACCAGCAGGACAGGGTCTAGCAATCAGCCCCAGCATTTT
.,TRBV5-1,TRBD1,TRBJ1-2,CASSSDRGLYGYTF,TGCGCCAGCAGCTCGGACAGGGGGCTCTATGGCTACACCTTC
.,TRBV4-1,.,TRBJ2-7,CASSPPDFLYEQYF,TGCGCCAGCAGCCCCCCGGACTTCCTCTACGAGCAGTACTTC
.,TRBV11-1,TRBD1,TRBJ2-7,CASSPDRAYEQYF,TGTGCCAGCAGCCCAGACAGGGCTTACGAGCAGTACTTC
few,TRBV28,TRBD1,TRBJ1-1,CASSQPGQGNTEAFF,TGTGCCAGCAGTCAACCTGGACAGGGGAACACTGAAGCTTTCTTT
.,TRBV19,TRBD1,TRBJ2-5,CASRGGDRGRETQYF,TGTGCCAGTAGGGGCGGGGACAGGGGGCGAGAGACCCAGTACTTC
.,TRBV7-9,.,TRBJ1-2,CASSPMGQGRDGYTF,TGTGCCAGCAGCCCCATGGGCCAGGGGCGCGATGGCTACACCTTC
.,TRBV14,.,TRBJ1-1,CASSWGVAEAFF,TGTGCCAGCAGCTGGGGGGTGGCTGAAGCTTTCTTT
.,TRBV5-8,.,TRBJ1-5,CASSLGKSSNQPQHF,TGTGCCAGCAGCTTGGGAAAAAGTTCCAATCAGCCCCAGCATTTT
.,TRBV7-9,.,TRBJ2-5,CASSLRGQETQYF,TGTGCCAGCAGCTTACGGGGCCAAGAGACCCAGTACTTC
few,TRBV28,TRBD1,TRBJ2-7,CASTTNPRQGSYEQYF,TGTGCCAGCACCACCAACCCCCGACAGGGGTCCTACGAGCAGTACTTC
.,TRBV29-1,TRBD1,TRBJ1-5,CSAATGDVQPQHF,TGCAGCGCGGCGACAGGGGATGTTCAGCCCCAGCATTTT
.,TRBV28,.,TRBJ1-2,CASSLFDGNYGYTF,TGTGCCAGCAGTTTATTCGACGGTAACTATGGCTACACCTTC
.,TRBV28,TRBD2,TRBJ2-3,CASSYQRGSTDTQYF,TGTGCCAGCAGTTATCAGCGGGGGAGCACAGATACGCAGTATTTT
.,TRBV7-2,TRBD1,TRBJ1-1,CASSLVGQGASEAFF,TGTGCCAGCAGCTTAGTGGGACAGGGGGCCTCTGAAGCTTTCTTT
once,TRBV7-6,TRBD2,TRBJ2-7,CASSLGGGPNYEQYF,TGTGCCAGCAGCTTAGGGGGGGGTCCGAACTACGAGCAGTACTTC
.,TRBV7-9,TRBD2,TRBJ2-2,CASSIAGMVGGELFF,TGTGCCAGCAGTATAGCGGGGATGGTTGGCGGGGAGCTGTTTTTT
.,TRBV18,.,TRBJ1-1,CASSPNPPGSETEAFF,TGTGCCAGCTCACCGAATCCTCCGGGGTCAGAAACTGAAGCTTTCTTT
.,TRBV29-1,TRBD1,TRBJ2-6,CSPRTGARSGANVLTF,TGCAGCCCCCGGACAGGGGCCCGCTCTGGGGCCAACGTCCTGACTTTC
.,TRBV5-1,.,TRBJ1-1,CASRPITGTGTEAFF,TGCGCCAGCAGACCAATCACAGGGACGGGCACTGAAGCTTTCTTT
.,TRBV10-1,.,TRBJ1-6,CASSGARGKDSPLHF,TGCGCCAGCAGTGGAGCCCGCGGGAAGGATTCACCCCTCCACTTT
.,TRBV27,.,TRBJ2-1,CASSLMTSRTNSYNEQFF,TGTGCCAGCAGTTTAATGACTTCACGAACCAACTCCTACAATGAGCAGTTCTTC
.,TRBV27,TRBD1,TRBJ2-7,CASADRGPLYYEQYF,TGTGCCAGCGCCGACAGGGGCCCTCTTTACTACGAGCAGTACTTC
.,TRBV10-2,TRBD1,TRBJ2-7,CASTDRGDRYSYEQYF,TGCGCCAGCACTGACAGAGGGGACAGGTACTCCTACGAGCAGTACTTC
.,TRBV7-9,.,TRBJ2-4,CASSLAEHKNIQYF,TGTGCCAGCAGCTTAGCCGAACACAAAAACATTCAGTACTTC
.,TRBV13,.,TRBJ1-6,CASSLGPIVTPLHF,TGTGCCAGCAGCTTAGGGCCTATCGTAACACCCCTCCACTTT